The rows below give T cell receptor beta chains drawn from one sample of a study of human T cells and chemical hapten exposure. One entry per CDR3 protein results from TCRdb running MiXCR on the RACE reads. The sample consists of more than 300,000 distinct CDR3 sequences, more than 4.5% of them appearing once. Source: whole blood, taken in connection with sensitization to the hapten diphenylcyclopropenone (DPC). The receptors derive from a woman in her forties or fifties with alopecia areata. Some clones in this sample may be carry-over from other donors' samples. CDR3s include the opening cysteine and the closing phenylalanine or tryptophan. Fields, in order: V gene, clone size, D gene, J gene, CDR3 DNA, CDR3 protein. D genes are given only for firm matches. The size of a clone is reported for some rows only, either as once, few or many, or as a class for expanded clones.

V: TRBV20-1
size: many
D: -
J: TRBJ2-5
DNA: TGCAGTGCCCTGCCAGCCTCCCAAGAGACCCAGTACTTC
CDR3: CSALPASQETQYF

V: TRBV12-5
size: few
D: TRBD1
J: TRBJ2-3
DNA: TGTGCTAGTGGCCCTGGACAGGGGGGTGATACGCAGTATTTT
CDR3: CASGPGQGGDTQYF

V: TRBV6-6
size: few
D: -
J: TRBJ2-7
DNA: TGTGCCAGCAGTACGTACAGTAGTGGGTCCTACGAGCAGTACTTC
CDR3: CASSTYSSGSYEQYF

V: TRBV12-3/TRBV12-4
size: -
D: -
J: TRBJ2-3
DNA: TGTGTCTCGGGGTTGCGGTTAGATACGCAGTATTTT
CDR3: CVSGLRLDTQYF

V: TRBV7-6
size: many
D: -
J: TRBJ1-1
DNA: TGTGCCAGCAGCTTAGCGCTGACAGGCCCCCCGAGGGACACTGAAGCTTTCTTT
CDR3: CASSLALTGPPRDTEAFF

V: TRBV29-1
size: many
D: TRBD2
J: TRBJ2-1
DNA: TGCAGCGTCGAAGGACTAGCGGGAGGTTCCTACAATGAGCAGTTCTTC
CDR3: CSVEGLAGGSYNEQFF

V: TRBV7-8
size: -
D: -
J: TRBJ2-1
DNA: TGTGCCAGCAGCTTAGAAGTAGGCAGGGCAAACTACAATGAGCAGTTCTTC
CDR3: CASSLEVGRANYNEQFF

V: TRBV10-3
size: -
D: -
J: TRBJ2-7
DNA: TGTGCCATCAGTGAGTCAAGGAGCGGGCCCTACGAGCAGTACTTC
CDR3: CAISESRSGPYEQYF

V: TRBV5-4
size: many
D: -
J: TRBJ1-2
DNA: TGTGCCAGCAGCTTGGGGGCTTTCTATGGCTACACCTTC
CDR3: CASSLGAFYGYTF

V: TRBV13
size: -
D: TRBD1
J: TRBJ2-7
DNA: TGTGCCAGCAGCTCCGGACAGGATCTCGAGCAGTACTTC
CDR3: CASSSGQDLEQYF

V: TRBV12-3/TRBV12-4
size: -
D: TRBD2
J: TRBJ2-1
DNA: TGTGCCAGCAGACCCGGGACTAGCGGGGGGGCCAATGAGCAGTTCTTC
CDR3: CASRPGTSGGANEQFF

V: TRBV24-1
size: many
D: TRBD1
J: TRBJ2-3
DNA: TGTGCCACCAGTGATCACGGACAGGCAGTAGATACGCAGTATTTT
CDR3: CATSDHGQAVDTQYF

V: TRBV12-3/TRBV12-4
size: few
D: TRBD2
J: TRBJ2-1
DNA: TGTGCCAGCAGTTCGGAGCTAGCGGGGTACAATGAGCAGTTCTTC
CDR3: CASSSELAGYNEQFF

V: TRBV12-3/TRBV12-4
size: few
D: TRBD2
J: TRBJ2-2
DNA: TGTGCCAGCAGTGAACGGACTAGCGGACCCACCGGGGAGCTGTTTTTT
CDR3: CASSERTSGPTGELFF

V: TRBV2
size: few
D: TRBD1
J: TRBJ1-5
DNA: TGTGCCAGCAGTGGGGGACAGATCAATCAGCCCCAGCATTTT
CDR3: CASSGGQINQPQHF

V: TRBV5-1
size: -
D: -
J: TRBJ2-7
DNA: TGCGCCAGCAGCTTGGTCAGAAGTTGCCTCTTC
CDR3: CASSLVRSCLF

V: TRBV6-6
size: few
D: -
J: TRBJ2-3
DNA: TGTGCCAGCAGTTCCCCACGCGGCGAATTAAGCGATACGCAGTATTTT
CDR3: CASSSPRGELSDTQYF

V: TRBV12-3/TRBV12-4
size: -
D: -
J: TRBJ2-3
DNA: TGTGCCAGCAGTCCCCTCGCGGGGCCTGCAGATACGCAGTATTTT
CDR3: CASSPLAGPADTQYF

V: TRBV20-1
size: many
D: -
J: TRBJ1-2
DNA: TGCAGTGCTAGTTCAAGCAGTAGCTACACCTTC
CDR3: CSASSSSSYTF

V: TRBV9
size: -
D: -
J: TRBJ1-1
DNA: TGTGCCAGCAGCCTAGCATACATGGATGAAGCTTTCTTT
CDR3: CASSLAYMDEAFF

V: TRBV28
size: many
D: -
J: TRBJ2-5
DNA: TGTGCCAGCAGTCCCCCAGACAGAGAGACCCAGTACTTC
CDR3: CASSPPDRETQYF

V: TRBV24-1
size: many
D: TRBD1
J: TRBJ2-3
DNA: TGTGCCACCAGTGACACCGGGACAGGGGAAGATACGCAGTATTTT
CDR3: CATSDTGTGEDTQYF

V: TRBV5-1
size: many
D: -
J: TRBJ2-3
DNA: TGCGCCAGCAGCTTAACTACCGGGGTAGGGGATACGCAGTATTTT
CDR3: CASSLTTGVGDTQYF

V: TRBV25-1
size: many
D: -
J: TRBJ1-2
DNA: TGTGCCAGCAGAGGGGCCGGCTATGGCTACACCTTC
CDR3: CASRGAGYGYTF

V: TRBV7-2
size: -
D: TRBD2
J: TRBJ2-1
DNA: TGTGCCAGCAGCGGGAGAAGCGGGAGGGCCTCCAATGAGCAGTTCTTC
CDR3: CASSGRSGRASNEQFF

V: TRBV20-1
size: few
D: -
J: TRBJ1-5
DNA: TGCAGTGCCCCCAGGTCACAGAACGTGGGCAATCAGCCCCAGCATTTT
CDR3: CSAPRSQNVGNQPQHF

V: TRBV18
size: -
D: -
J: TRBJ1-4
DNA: TGTGCCAGCTCAGGCGGGGGGCCCGCAACTAATGAAAAACTGTTTTTT
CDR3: CASSGGGPATNEKLFF

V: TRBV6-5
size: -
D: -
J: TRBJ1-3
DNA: TGTGCCATCCCAAGGGGAGGAAACACCATATATTTT
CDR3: CAIPRGGNTIYF

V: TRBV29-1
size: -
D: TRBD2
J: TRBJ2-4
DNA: TGCAGCGTTATTCTGCCTAGCGGGACGGGCGACATTCAGTACTTC
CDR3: CSVILPSGTGDIQYF

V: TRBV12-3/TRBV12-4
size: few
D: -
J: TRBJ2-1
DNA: TGTGCCAGCAGCCGCTATGAGCAGTTCTTC
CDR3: CASSRYEQFF

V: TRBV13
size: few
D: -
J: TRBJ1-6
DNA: TGTGCCAGCAGCGGGCCGACGGGGGAGGATAATTCACCCCTCCACTTT
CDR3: CASSGPTGEDNSPLHF

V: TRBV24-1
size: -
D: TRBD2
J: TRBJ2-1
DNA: TGTGCCACCAGTACCCAGCGGGGGGAAAGCTCCTACAATGAGCAGTTCTTC
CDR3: CATSTQRGESSYNEQFF

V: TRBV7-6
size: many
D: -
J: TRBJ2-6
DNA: TGTGCCAGCAGCCCGAAAGCCGGGTCTGGGGCCAACGTCCTGACTTTC
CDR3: CASSPKAGSGANVLTF

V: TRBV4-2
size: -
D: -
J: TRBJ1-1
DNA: TGTGCCAGCAGCCAAGGCGACCCTGAAGCTTTCTTT
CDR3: CASSQGDPEAFF

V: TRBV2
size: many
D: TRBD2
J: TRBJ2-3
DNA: TGTGCCAGCAGCGGACGCCTCGGACTAGCCACAGATACGCAGTATTTT
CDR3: CASSGRLGLATDTQYF

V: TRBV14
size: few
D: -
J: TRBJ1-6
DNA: TGTGCCAGCAGCATCGCGGGGGATAATTCACCCCTCCACTTT
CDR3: CASSIAGDNSPLHF

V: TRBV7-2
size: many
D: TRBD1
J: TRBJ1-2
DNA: TGTGCCAGCAGCGAGCCCGGACAGGGGTATGGCTACACCTTC
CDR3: CASSEPGQGYGYTF

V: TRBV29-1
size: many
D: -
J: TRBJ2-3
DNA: TGCAGCGGCTTGCCAGGGCCTTCAGATACGCAGTATTTT
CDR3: CSGLPGPSDTQYF

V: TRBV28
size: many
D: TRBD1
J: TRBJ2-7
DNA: TGTGCCAGCAGTTTCTCTCCGGGACAGGGACCCTACGAGCAGTACTTC
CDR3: CASSFSPGQGPYEQYF

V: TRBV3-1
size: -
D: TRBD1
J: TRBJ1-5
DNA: TGTGCCAGCAGCCAAGGACAGGGATTTCAGCCCCAGCATTTT
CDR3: CASSQGQGFQPQHF

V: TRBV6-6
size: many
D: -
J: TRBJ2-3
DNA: TGTGCCAGCAGCCCAGCGGGCTACACAGATACGCAGTATTTT
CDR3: CASSPAGYTDTQYF

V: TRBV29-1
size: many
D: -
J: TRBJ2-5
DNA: TGCAGCGCAACTCTGGACGGGACAGAGACCCAGTACTTC
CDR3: CSATLDGTETQYF

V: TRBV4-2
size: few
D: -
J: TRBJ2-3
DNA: TGTGCCAGCAGCCAAGATGGATTGGGCACAGATACGCAGTATTTT
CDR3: CASSQDGLGTDTQYF

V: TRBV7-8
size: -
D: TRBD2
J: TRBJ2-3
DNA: TGTGCCAGCAGCTCCTCAGGACTAGCGGCAAAGAATACGCAGTATTTT
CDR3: CASSSSGLAAKNTQYF

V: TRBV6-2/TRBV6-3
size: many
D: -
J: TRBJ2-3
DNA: TGTGCCAGCAGTTACCGGGACCCTCGCACAGATACGCAGTATTTT
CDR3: CASSYRDPRTDTQYF

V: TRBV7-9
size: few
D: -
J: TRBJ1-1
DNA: TGTGCCAGCAGCTCCGACACGGCGAACACTGAAGCTTTCTTT
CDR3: CASSSDTANTEAFF

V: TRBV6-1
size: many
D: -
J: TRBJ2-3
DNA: TGTGCCAGCAGACCCGTGACAGGATTAATTTCTAGCACAGATACGCAGTATTTT
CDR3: CASRPVTGLISSTDTQYF

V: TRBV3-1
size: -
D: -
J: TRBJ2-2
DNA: TGTGCCAGCAGCCATCAGGGATCCGGCGGGGAGCTGTTTTTT
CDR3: CASSHQGSGGELFF

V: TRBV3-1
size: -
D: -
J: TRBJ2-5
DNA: TGTGCCAGCAGCCAAGTTCTGGGGCGGCAAGAGACCCAGTACTTC
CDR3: CASSQVLGRQETQYF

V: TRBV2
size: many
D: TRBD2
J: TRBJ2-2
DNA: TGTGCCAGCAGTGAAGGAGTTAGCGGGAGCCCCGGGGAGCTGTTTTTT
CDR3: CASSEGVSGSPGELFF

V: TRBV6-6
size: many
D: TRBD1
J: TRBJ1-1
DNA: TGTGCCAGCAGTTCTCCAGGGGGCACTGAAGCTTTCTTT
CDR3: CASSSPGGTEAFF

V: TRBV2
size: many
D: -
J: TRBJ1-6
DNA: TGTGCCAGCAGTGAAGCCCTAGCTTCACCCCTCCACTTT
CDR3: CASSEALASPLHF

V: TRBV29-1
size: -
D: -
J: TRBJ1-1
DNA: TGCAGCGTTGGTAAGGGGCTGAACACTGAAGCTTTCTTT
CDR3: CSVGKGLNTEAFF

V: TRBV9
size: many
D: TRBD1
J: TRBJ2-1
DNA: TGTGCCAGCAGCGGGACAGGTGACTCCTACAATGAGCAGTTCTTC
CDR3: CASSGTGDSYNEQFF

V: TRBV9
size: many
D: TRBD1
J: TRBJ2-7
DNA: TGTGCCAGCAGCGTGGGGACAGGCCCCTCCTACGAGCAGTACTTC
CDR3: CASSVGTGPSYEQYF

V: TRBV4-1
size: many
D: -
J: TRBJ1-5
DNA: TGTGCCAGCAGCCAGGAGGGGGGCAATCAGCCCCAGCATTTT
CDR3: CASSQEGGNQPQHF

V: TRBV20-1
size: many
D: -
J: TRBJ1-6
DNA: TGCAGTGCCCAAGAATTACCTAATTCACCCCTCCACTTT
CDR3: CSAQELPNSPLHF

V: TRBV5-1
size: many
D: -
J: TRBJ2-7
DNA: TGCGCCAGCAGCTTTAGGGACGGACTCTACGAGCAGTACTTC
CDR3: CASSFRDGLYEQYF

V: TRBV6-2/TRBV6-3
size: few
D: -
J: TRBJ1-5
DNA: TGTGCCAGCAGTCCGACAGTGCCACATCAGCCCCAGCATTTT
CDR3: CASSPTVPHQPQHF

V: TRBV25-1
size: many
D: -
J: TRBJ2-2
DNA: TGTGCCAGCAGTGGAGGGCGGCCCGGGGAGCTGTTTTTT
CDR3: CASSGGRPGELFF